This record looks at one T cell receptor (beta chain) sequence and its context. Sequencing used immunoSEQ multiplex PCR; TCRdb keeps in-frame clones, though not all of them. The sample shows 720,000 or so clones, approximately 85% of them seen only once. The data stem from a study of shared T cell receptors in the human thymus. Germline CDR1 and CDR2: MGHRA and YSYEKL. Unmatched junction bases numbered 9, after V lost 0 bases and J lost 1 base. The CDR3 spans 18 residues. This sample also belongs to another study, concerning human thymus T cells. According to that study: Donation was from healthy Finnish infants who were having corrective surgery that addressed congenital heart defects. Corrective heart surgery yielded the resections from which the thymus tissue came. Within thymic and blood repertoires, V and J gene usage appeared to be biased. Related research described strongly overlapping thymic repertoires in unrelated people.

The sample was thymocytes. This clonotype originated in a girl in the first two years of life with a congenital heart defect. The chain combines TRBV4-1 with TRBJ1-5; 7 nucleotides align to TRBD1. DNA of the CDR3: TGCGCCAGCAGCCAAGACAACGGGGACAGTACGAGCAATCAGCCCCAGCATTTT. Amino acid sequence: CASSQDNGDSTSNQPQHF.